The sequence of this T cell receptor (beta chain) was determined in a study of blood T cell repertoires in COVID-19. Background on the study: From the United States, Italy and Spain came samples of acute and convalescent COVID-19. The cDNA or gDNA used as material had been derived from T cells, B-cell-depleted T cells, or PBMCs.

The authors' processing: Reference gene primer amplification yielded estimated nucleated cell counts. Repertoires were generated with immunoSEQ multiplex PCR, while TCRdb's copy carries only in-frame clones and drops some. V and J calls and clone size are copied from that table; D and trimming were computed from the DNA. The sample lists 200,000 to 300,000 clones, 84% occurring once. Looked up from germline, CDR1 is LNHDA and CDR2 is SQIVND (reference sequence). This CDR3 region has 15 residues. Deletions cut 7 bases from V and 7 bases from J, with 20 bases between. The chain has TRBV19 and TRBJ1-5; D might be TRBD1 (5 bases). Sample: peripheral blood. This TCR came from a man between 45 and 60 years old with acute or convalescent COVID-19. The CDR3 is CASTDPRAGWQPQHF. Written as DNA, the CDR3 is TGTGCCAGTACCGATCCTCGAGCAGGGTGGCAGCCCCAGCATTTT.